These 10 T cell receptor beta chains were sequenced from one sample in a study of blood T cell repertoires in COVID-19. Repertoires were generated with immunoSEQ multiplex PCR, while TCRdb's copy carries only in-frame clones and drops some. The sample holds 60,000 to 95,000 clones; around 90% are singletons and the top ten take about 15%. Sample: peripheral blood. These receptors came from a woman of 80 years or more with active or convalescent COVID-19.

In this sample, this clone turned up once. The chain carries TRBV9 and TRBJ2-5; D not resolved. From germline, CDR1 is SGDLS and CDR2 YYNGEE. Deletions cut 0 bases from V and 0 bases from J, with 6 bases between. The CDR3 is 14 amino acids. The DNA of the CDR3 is TGTGCCAGCAGCGTAGCCGGGTACCAAGAGACCCAGTACTTC. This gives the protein CASSVAGYQETQYF.

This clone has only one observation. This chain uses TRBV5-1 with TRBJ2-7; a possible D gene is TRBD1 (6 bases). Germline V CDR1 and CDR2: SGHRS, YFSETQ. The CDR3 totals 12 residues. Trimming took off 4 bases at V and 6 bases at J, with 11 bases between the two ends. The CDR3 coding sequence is TGCGCCAGCAGCCAAGGACAGCTCGAGCAGTACTTC. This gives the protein CASSQGQLEQYF.

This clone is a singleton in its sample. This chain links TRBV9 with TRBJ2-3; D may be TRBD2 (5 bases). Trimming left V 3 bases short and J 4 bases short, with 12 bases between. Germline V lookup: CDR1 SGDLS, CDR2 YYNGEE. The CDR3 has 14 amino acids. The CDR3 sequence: CASSDGRPADTQYF. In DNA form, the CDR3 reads TGTGCCAGCAGCGATGGGAGACCAGCAGATACGCAGTATTTT. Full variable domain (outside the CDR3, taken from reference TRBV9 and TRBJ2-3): DSGVTQTPKHLITATGQRVTLRCSPRSGDLSVYWYQQSLDQGLQFLIQYYNGEERAKGNILERFSAQQFPDLHSELNLSSLELGDSALYFCASSDGRPADTQYFGPGTRLTVL.

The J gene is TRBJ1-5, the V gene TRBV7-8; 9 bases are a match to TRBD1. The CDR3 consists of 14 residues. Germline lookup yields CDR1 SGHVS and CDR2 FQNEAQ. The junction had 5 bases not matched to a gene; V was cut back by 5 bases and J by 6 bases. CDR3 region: CASSPRQGGQPQHF. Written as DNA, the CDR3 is TGTGCCAGCAGCCCGAGACAGGGGGGTCAGCCCCAGCATTTT.

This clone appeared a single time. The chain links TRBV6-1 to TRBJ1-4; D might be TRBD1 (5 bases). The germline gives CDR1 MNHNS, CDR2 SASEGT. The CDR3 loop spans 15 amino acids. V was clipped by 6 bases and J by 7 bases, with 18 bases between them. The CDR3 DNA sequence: TGTGCCAGCAGCAAAGGGCAAGAAAGGGGTGAAAAACTGTTTTTT. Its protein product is CASSKGQERGEKLFF.

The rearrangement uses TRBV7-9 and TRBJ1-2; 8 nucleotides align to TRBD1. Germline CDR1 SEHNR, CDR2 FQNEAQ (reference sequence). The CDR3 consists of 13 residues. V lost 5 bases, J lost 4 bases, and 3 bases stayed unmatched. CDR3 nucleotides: TGTGCCAGCAGCCCTACAGGGGGCTATGGCTACACCTTC. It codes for CASSPTGGYGYTF.

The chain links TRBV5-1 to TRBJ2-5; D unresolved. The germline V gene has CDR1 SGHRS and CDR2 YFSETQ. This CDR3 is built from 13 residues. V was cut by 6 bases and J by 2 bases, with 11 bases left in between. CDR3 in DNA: TGCGCCAGCAAGTCCGGTATTCAAGAGACCCAGTACTTC. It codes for CASKSGIQETQYF.

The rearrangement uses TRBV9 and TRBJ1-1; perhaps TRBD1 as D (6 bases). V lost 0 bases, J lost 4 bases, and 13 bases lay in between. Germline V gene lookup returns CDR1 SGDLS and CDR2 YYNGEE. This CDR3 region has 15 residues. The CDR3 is CASSVGGRGSTEAFF. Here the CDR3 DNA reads TGTGCCAGCAGCGTAGGGGGGCGCGGATCCACTGAAGCTTTCTTT.

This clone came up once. CDR3 region: CASSLNMNTEAFF. As DNA, the CDR3 is TGCGCCAGCAGCTTGAATATGAACACTGAAGCTTTCTTT. The V and J genes are TRBV5-1 and TRBJ1-1; D call uncertain. The CDR3 is made up of 13 amino acids. V was trimmed by 1 base and J by 0 bases, leaving 4 bases between them. Germline V gene data show CDR1 as SGHRS and CDR2 as YFSETQ.

For the CDR3, the DNA is TGTGCCACCAGTGACCCGGACAGGGTGGGCTACACCTTC. Its protein is CATSDPDRVGYTF. The J gene is TRBJ1-2, the V gene TRBV24-1; TRBD1 aligns across 8 bases. The V gene end was trimmed by 4 bases and the J gene end by 8 bases; junction bases not matched to a gene: 5. From germline, CDR1 is KGHDR and CDR2 SFDVKD. This CDR3 is 13 amino acids long.